These 18 T cell receptor beta chains share one sample of origin, sequenced in a study of blood T cell repertoires in COVID-19. Profiled with immunoSEQ multiplex PCR; TCRdb holds only in-frame clones, not every one. The sample includes about 300,000 clones, approximately 84% seen only once; the top ten take about 4.2%. Sequenced input: PBMCs or T cells enriched from blood (not recorded which). Source of these receptors: a man aged 25 to 45 who had recovered from COVID-19.

This chain links TRBV11-2 with TRBJ1-1, with D possibly matching TRBD1 (5 bases). Germline CDR1 reads SGHAT; CDR2 reads FQNNGV. CDR3 length: 18 amino acids. Trimming left V 4 bases short and J 6 bases short, with 27 bases between. CDR3 protein: CASSSKLQHGGWNAEAFF. CDR3 sequence (DNA): TGTGCCAGCAGCTCCAAACTTCAACATGGGGGGTGGAATGCTGAAGCTTTCTTT.

V gene TRBV14 combines with J gene TRBJ1-1; D possibly corresponds to TRBD1 (5 bases). The CDR3 has 13 residues. V was trimmed by 4 bases and J by 1 base, leaving 7 bases between them. CDR1 is SGHDN, CDR2 FVKESK, per germline. The CDR3 DNA is TGTGCCAGCAGCCGAGACAGGAACACTGAAGCTTTCTTT. Protein sequence: CASSRDRNTEAFF.

The chain has TRBV7-9 and TRBJ1-2; 9 bases fit TRBD1. The CDR3 has 13 residues. CDR1 is SEHNR, CDR2 FQNEAQ, per germline (reference sequence). With 5 bases clipped from V and 6 bases from J, the junction kept 4 bases outside the gene matches. DNA for the CDR3: TGTGCCAGCAGCCTGACAGGGGGGCATGGCTACACCTTC. Translated, it gives CASSLTGGHGYTF.

The chain links TRBV13 to TRBJ2-5, with 11 positions matching TRBD2. The germline V gene encodes CDR1 PRHDT and CDR2 FYEKMQ (reference sequence). Germline trimming cut 5 bases from V and 7 bases from J; bases unmatched to any gene: 18. There are 18 residues in the CDR3. The CDR3: CASSPDGETSGTGGTQYF. CDR3 bases: TGTGCCAGCAGCCCAGATGGGGAGACTAGCGGGACCGGGGGGACCCAGTACTTC.

V usage is TRBV5-1 and J usage is TRBJ2-3, with a possible D match to TRBD1 (6 bases). The CDR3 runs to 15 residues. CDR1 and CDR2 (germline): SGHRS, YFSETQ. The ends were cut back, 4 bases at V and 2 bases at J, with 14 bases in the middle. The DNA for the CDR3 is TGCGCCAGCAGCAGCCGGACAGTGATCACAGATACGCAGTATTTT. Amino acid sequence: CASSSRTVITDTQYF.

J is TRBJ2-4 and V is TRBV25-1; 10 bases are a match to TRBD1. V lost 4 bases, J lost 0 bases, and 6 bases stayed unmatched. The CDR3 has 17 residues. Germline V gene lookup returns CDR1 MGHDK and CDR2 SYGVNS. The CDR3 spells CASSASGQGGAKNIQYF. CDR3 sequence (DNA): TGTGCCAGCAGTGCCTCAGGACAGGGGGGAGCCAAAAACATTCAGTACTTC.

This clone is a singleton in its sample. J is TRBJ1-2 and V is TRBV30; TRBD1 agrees at 11 bases. This CDR3 comprises 14 residues. After removal of 3 bases from V and 5 bases from J, the junction contained 5 bases not matched to a gene. Germline assignment: CDR1 GTSNPN and CDR2 SVGIG (reference sequence). The CDR3: CAWRDGQGAYGYTF. The CDR3 DNA sequence: TGTGCCTGGAGGGATGGACAGGGGGCTTATGGCTACACCTTC.

This rearrangement joins TRBV15 to TRBJ2-7; no definite D call. V was shortened by 0 bases and J by 2 bases, with 8 bases between the two germline ends. This CDR3 region has 14 residues. The germline gives CDR1 LNHNV, CDR2 YYDKDF (reference sequence). The CDR3 spells CATSREHNTYEQYF. The CDR3 bases are TGTGCCACCAGCAGAGAGCACAACACCTACGAGCAGTACTTC.

The chain has TRBV4-1 and TRBJ1-2; D remains unclear. The CDR3 consists of 15 residues. Deletions cut 4 bases from V and 4 bases from J, with 16 bases between. CDR1 MGHRA and CDR2 YSYEKL come from the germline V gene. CDR3 loop: CASSPRVQAGYGYTF. The CDR3 nucleotides read TGCGCCAGCAGCCCGCGAGTCCAGGCGGGCTATGGCTACACCTTC.

This clone was seen only once. The V gene is TRBV11-2, the J gene TRBJ1-3; D is unresolved. The ends were cut back, 1 base at V and 0 bases at J, with 7 bases in the middle. CDR1 and CDR2 from the germline V gene are SGHAT and FQNNGV. The CDR3 is 15 residues long. CDR3 nucleotides: TGTGCCAGCAGCTTAGGGGCAGCCTCTGGAAACACCATATATTTT. Its translation is CASSLGAASGNTIYF.

The chain links TRBV21-1 to TRBJ2-7; the D call in the table, TRBD2, was not verified against the DNA. TRBV21-1 is described as a pseudogene. The CDR3 has 16 residues. The CDR3 coding sequence is TGTGCCAGCAGCAAAGTAGGTGGTAGCGGCTCCTACGAGCAGTACTTC. Translating it yields CASSKVGGSGSYEQYF.

The chain employs TRBV12-3 or TRBV12-4 and TRBJ2-7; a weak D match, TRBD1 (6 bases). The V end was cut by 7 bases, the J end by 3 bases, with 13 bases between. The CDR3 runs 13 residues. The CDR3 protein is CASNDRNFYEQYF. The CDR3 region has the DNA TGTGCCAGCAACGACAGGAACTTCTACGAGCAGTACTTC.

The rearrangement joins TRBV7-9 to TRBJ2-7; D is possibly TRBD2 (5 bases). Trimming took off 4 bases at V and 5 bases at J, with 15 bases between the two ends. The length of the CDR3 is 14 residues. Germline loops: CDR1 SEHNR, CDR2 FQNEAQ (reference sequence). The CDR3 loop reads CASSYRERLNEQYF. The CDR3, as DNA: TGTGCCAGCAGCTACCGGGAACGACTAAACGAGCAGTACTTC.

This clone was seen just once. V usage is TRBV14 and J usage is TRBJ1-3, with D tentatively TRBD1 (5 bases). This CDR3 is 16 amino acids long. Trimming removed 0 bases from V and 4 bases from J, with 13 bases in between. Germline loops: CDR1 SGHDN, CDR2 FVKESK. In nucleotides, the CDR3 is TGTGCCAGCAGCCAAGAGGTGTACGGGGGAGGAAACACCATATATTTT. Its protein is CASSQEVYGGGNTIYF.

This clone was found a few times. The gene calls are TRBV25-1 and TRBJ2-3; D not resolved. Trimming stripped 1 base from V and 0 bases from J, with 8 bases between. Germline assignment: CDR1 MGHDK and CDR2 SYGVNS. The CDR3 covers 15 residues. The CDR3 bases are TGTGCCAGCAGTGAATTCGGTACTAGCACAGATACGCAGTATTTT. Translating it yields CASSEFGTSTDTQYF.

This chain connects TRBV4-2 to TRBJ2-3, with a weak D call TRBD2 (5 bases). This CDR3 has 16 amino acids. CDR1 LGHNA and CDR2 YNFKEQ come from the germline V gene. V was pared by 4 bases and J by 2 bases, with 16 bases between. CDR3 amino acids: CASSPAGLKTTDTQYF. The CDR3 DNA reads as TGTGCCAGCAGCCCGGCGGGCCTCAAGACCACAGATACGCAGTATTTT.

V and J are TRBV11-2 and TRBJ2-7, with TRBD1 as a possible D gene (5 bases). There are 13 residues in the CDR3. The V end lost 1 base, the J end lost 6 bases, and 10 bases lay between the germline ends. Germline-derived CDR1 and CDR2 are SGHAT and FQNNGV. The CDR3 DNA sequence: TGTGCCAGCAGCTTAGGGGGCCGATTCGAGCAGTACTTC. Translating gives CASSLGGRFEQYF. The full variable domain, rest sourced from reference TRBV11-2 and TRBJ2-7, is EAGVAQSPRYKIIEKRQSVAFWCNPISGHATLYWYQQILGQGPKLLIQFQNNGVVDDSQLPKDRFSAERLKGVDSTLKIQPAKLEDSAVYLCASSLGGRFEQYFGPGTRLTVT.

The genes are TRBV3-1 (or the pseudogene TRBV3-2) and TRBJ2-7, with 12 bases fitting TRBD2. V shed 3 bases and J 5 bases; nucleotides not matched to a gene: 11. The CDR3 extends over 17 amino acids. The V gene's germline CDR1 is LGHDT and CDR2 YNNKEL (reference sequence). CDR3 bases: TGTGCCAGCAGCCAGGGGAGCCTAGCGGGAGGGCCCCACGAGCAGTACTTC. It yields the protein CASSQGSLAGGPHEQYF.